This T cell receptor beta chain was recorded in a study of control samples from healthy donors and cancer patients. Profiled with immunoSEQ multiplex PCR; TCRdb holds only in-frame clones, not every one. The sample has about 180,000 clones; around 91% are singletons. Concerning this clone: Other DNA sequences in the sample encode the same CDR3.

Germline CDR1 reads MDHEN; CDR2 reads SYDVKM. Trimming pared 1 base from V and 3 bases from J, leaving 4 bases between. The CDR3 sequence is 12 residues long. The sequenced sample consisted of blood. V usage is TRBV28 and J usage is TRBJ2-7; D not certain. This receptor was taken from a woman in her forties or fifties in good health. This CDR3 is CASSLSGYEQYF. DNA of the CDR3: TGTGCCAGCAGTTTATCGGGCTACGAGCAGTACTTC.